The clone carrying this TCR beta chain was observed many times. Trimming removed 8 bases from V and 1 base from J, with 15 bases in between. This CDR3 spans 14 amino acids. The germline gives CDR1 MGHDK, CDR2 SYGVNS. The TCR cDNA carried a universal primer site and UMIs from 5'RACE template switching. TCRdb re-analysed the 5' RACE reads in MiXCR, keeping a single row per CDR3 protein. The sample holds 25,000 to 35,000 distinct CDR3 sequences, over 4.5% seen once. The data originate from a study of T cells after yellow fever vaccination. The sequenced sample was CD8+ T cells sorted from PBMCs, obtained 10 days after the yellow fever booster vaccination. The gene calls are TRBV25-1 and TRBJ2-7; D tentatively fits TRBD1 or TRBD2 (7 bases each). The clonotype originates from a man younger than 45 who received the YFV17D yellow fever vaccine. CDR3 in amino acids: CASLDREGSYEQYF. For the CDR3, the DNA is TGTGCCAGCCTCGACAGGGAGGGATCCTACGAGCAGTACTTC.